This TCR beta chain was retrieved from a study of shared clonotypes between healthy human individuals. Study-wide points: Donors were few, which limited the genetic and exposure-history diversity represented. The sharing of approximately 5.1% of naive CD4 clonotypes was seen across a few donors. Rarefaction curves obtained for sorted subsets showed sequencing incomplete despite large depth. Clonotypes which were not shared had lower generation probabilities than clonotypes that all four donors shared.

Method: immunoSEQ multiplex PCR; TCRdb's copy keeps in-frame clones and lacks some. In the table there are roughly 720,000 clones, about nine tenths of which are singletons. Concerning this clone: Antigen unknown.

This CDR3 has 15 amino acids. Trimming removed 5 bases from V and 4 bases from J, with 16 bases in between. Per germline, CDR1 SEHNR and CDR2 FQNEAQ (reference sequence). The chain combines TRBV7-9 with TRBJ2-3; the D is unclear. This TCR came from a young man in good health. Some clones in this sample may be carry-over from other donors' samples. The source material was memory CD8+ T cells from PBMCs. Noted subset: CD45RO+ cells pooled with CCR7-negative TemRA cells. DNA for the CDR3: TGTGCCAGCAGCCCGCTGGAAAGGATGGCAGATACGCAGTATTTT. Its translation: CASSPLERMADTQYF.